Listed below are T cell receptor beta chains from one sample, sequenced in a study of beta chain features in type 1 diabetes. Only in-frame clones appear in the TCRdb table, and some are missing; sequencing was by immunoSEQ multiplex PCR. The table includes more than 250,000 clones, around 21% detected once. The sequenced sample was naive CD4+ T cells from blood. The receptors originated from a woman aged 40-49 years with type 1 diabetes. The CDR3 runs from the conserved cysteine through the conserved F or W. The D gene is left open where the match is weak. Only some rows state a clone size, as once, few, many or a class for expanded clones.

size	D	V	J	CDR3	DNA
few	NA	TRBV4-3	TRBJ1-5	CASSQELRQPQHF	TGCGCCAGCAGCCAAGAACTAAGACAGCCCCAGCATTTT
NA	NA	TRBV30	TRBJ1-5	CAWSVGQSNQPQHF	TGTGCCTGGAGTGTAGGACAGAGCAATCAGCCCCAGCATTTT
few	NA	TRBV7-3	TRBJ2-3	CASSSGGYTDTQYF	TGTGCCAGCAGTTCTGGGGGGTACACAGATACGCAGTATTTT
few	NA	TRBV30	TRBJ2-5	CAWSTGLGETQYF	TGTGCCTGGAGTACAGGGTTGGGAGAGACCCAGTACTTC
NA	NA	TRBV30	TRBJ2-1	CAWSPKGLLGNEQFF	TGTGCCTGGAGCCCCAAGGGACTTCTCGGCAATGAGCAGTTCTTC
few	NA	TRBV29-1	TRBJ1-1	CSVEGDLGGRVF	TGCAGCGTTGAAGGGGACCTCGGGGGGCGGGTCTTT
few	TRBD2	TRBV7-9	TRBJ2-7	CASSSLSGIEGQYF	TGTGCCAGCAGCTCCCTAAGCGGGATAGAAGGGCAGTACTTC
NA	NA	TRBV28	TRBJ2-2	CATPGGYSGELFF	TGTGCCACCCCGGGTGGGTACTCCGGGGAGCTGTTTTTT
NA	NA	TRBV5-6	TRBJ1-2	CASSLVWGLNYGYTF	TGTGCCAGCAGCTTGGTTTGGGGGCTTAACTATGGCTACACCTTC
NA	NA	TRBV30	TRBJ1-6	CAWKAEEYNSPLHF	TGTGCCTGGAAGGCGGAAGAGTATAATTCACCCCTCCACTTT
NA	TRBD2	TRBV15	TRBJ2-1	CATSRDGASGTYNEQFF	TGTGCCACCAGCAGAGATGGTGCTAGCGGGACCTACAATGAGCAGTTCTTC
few	TRBD1	TRBV29-1	TRBJ2-5	CSVDAGGLETQYF	TGCAGCGTTGATGCAGGGGGCCTGGAGACCCAGTACTTC
once	NA	TRBV5-6	TRBJ2-5	CASSLSGVEETQYF	TGTGCCAGCAGCTTGTCAGGGGTCGAAGAGACCCAGTACTTC
few	NA	TRBV28	TRBJ1-6	CASKDPSGGYAPLHF	TGTGCCAGCAAAGATCCCAGTGGAGGATATGCACCCCTCCACTTT
NA	TRBD1	TRBV28	TRBJ2-7	CAVAGTGEYEQYF	TGTGCCGTTGCCGGGACAGGGGAGTACGAGCAGTACTTC
few	TRBD2	TRBV18	TRBJ2-5	CASSPQASGPQETQYF	TGTGCCAGCTCACCACAGGCTAGCGGGCCTCAAGAGACCCAGTACTTC
few	TRBD2	TRBV29-1	TRBJ2-1	CSATSGSDYNEQFF	TGCAGCGCCACTAGCGGGAGTGACTACAATGAGCAGTTCTTC
few	NA	TRBV7-3	TRBJ2-6	CASSLNGGSGANVLTF	TGTGCCAGCAGCTTAAATGGAGGTTCGGGGGCCAACGTCCTGACTTTC
NA	NA	TRBV7-9	TRBJ1-6	CASSLVGGSNSPLHF	TGTGCCAGCAGCCTTGTGGGCGGGAGTAATTCACCCCTCCACTTT
NA	TRBD2	TRBV5-1	TRBJ2-5	CASSLDGSGGSQYF	TGCGCCAGCAGCTTGGATGGCTCCGGGGGGTCCCAGTACTTC
NA	TRBD2	TRBV19	TRBJ2-7	CASSSRTSGINEQYF	TGTGCCAGTAGTTCCCGGACTAGCGGGATCAACGAGCAGTACTTC
NA	NA	TRBV4-1	TRBJ2-7	CASSQTTSYEQYF	TGCGCCAGCAGCCAGACTACTAGCTACGAGCAGTACTTC
few	NA	TRBV29-1	TRBJ1-1	CSVGLLIPMNTEAFF	TGCAGCGTTGGTTTGCTTATCCCTATGAACACTGAAGCTTTCTTT
few	NA	TRBV5-1	TRBJ1-1	CASSPPSGGKSAFF	TGCGCCAGCAGCCCGCCATCCGGGGGAAAATCAGCTTTCTTT
NA	TRBD1	TRBV28	TRBJ1-4	CASSLVDRAKLFF	TGTGCCAGCAGTTTGGTGGACAGGGCTAAACTGTTTTTT
NA	TRBD1	TRBV18	TRBJ1-2	CASQDRVNGYTF	TGTGCCAGCCAGGACAGGGTCAATGGCTACACCTTC
few	NA	TRBV11-2	TRBJ2-2	CASSLAVGTGELFF	TGTGCCAGCAGCTTAGCGGTCGGCACCGGGGAGCTGTTTTTT
NA	NA	TRBV10-3	TRBJ2-3	CAIRGGISTDTQYF	TGTGCCATCAGGGGCGGGATAAGCACAGATACGCAGTATTTT
NA	NA	TRBV18	TRBJ1-5	CASSPQGGDQPQHF	TGTGCCAGCTCACCACAGGGAGGGGACCAGCCCCAGCATTTT
NA	TRBD1	TRBV7-2	TRBJ1-1	CASSLQGDAEAFF	TGTGCCAGCAGTCTTCAGGGGGACGCTGAAGCTTTCTTT
NA	TRBD1	TRBV4-3	TRBJ1-4	CASSQDHRQGDDEKLFF	TGCGCCAGCAGCCAAGATCACAGGCAGGGGGACGACGAAAAACTGTTTTTT
NA	TRBD1	TRBV29-1	TRBJ1-2	CSVTGDYGYTF	TGCAGCGTGACAGGGGACTATGGCTACACCTTC
few	NA	TRBV6-5	TRBJ1-3	CASGLQQGENTIYF	TGTGCCAGCGGACTACAGCAGGGAGAAAACACCATATATTTT
NA	NA	TRBV5-1	TRBJ1-4	CASSRGDEKLFF	TGCGCCAGCAGCCGGGGGGATGAAAAACTGTTTTTT
few	NA	TRBV9	TRBJ2-1	CASSVAGSGDNEQFF	TGTGCCAGCAGCGTAGCGGGGTCAGGGGACAATGAGCAGTTCTTC
few	NA	TRBV19	TRBJ1-2	CASWGGPFYGYTF	TGTGCCTCATGGGGCGGACCATTCTATGGCTACACCTTC
NA	NA	TRBV5-6	TRBJ2-6	CACGRNTGANVLTF	TGTGCCTGCGGAAGGAATACCGGGGCCAACGTCCTGACTTTC
NA	TRBD1	TRBV5-1	TRBJ1-5	CASSWGTGNQPQHF	TGCGCCAGCAGCTGGGGGACAGGCAATCAGCCCCAGCATTTT
few	TRBD1	TRBV6-5	TRBJ2-5	CASSRDREETQYF	TGTGCCAGCAGCCGGGACAGGGAAGAGACCCAGTACTTC
few	TRBD1	TRBV6-5	TRBJ2-1	CASSYRGQGAYNEQFF	TGTGCCAGCAGTTACAGGGGACAGGGGGCATACAATGAGCAGTTCTTC
NA	NA	TRBV19	TRBJ2-5	CASSTVGGETQYF	TGTGCCAGTAGTACGGTGGGAGGTGAGACCCAGTACTTC
NA	NA	TRBV7-2	TRBJ2-5	CASSYPRETQYF	TGTGCCAGCAGCTACCCCAGGGAGACCCAGTACTTC
few	NA	TRBV9	TRBJ1-1	CASSVREGGTEAFF	TGTGCCAGCAGCGTCCGGGAGGGAGGCACTGAAGCTTTCTTT
NA	NA	TRBV18	TRBJ1-1	CASSPPGAVGTEAFF	TGTGCCAGCTCACCACCGGGGGCGGTAGGCACTGAAGCTTTCTTT
few	TRBD1	TRBV7-9	TRBJ1-4	CASRDTGVGEKLFF	TGTGCCAGCCGCGATACAGGGGTTGGTGAAAAACTGTTTTTT
NA	TRBD1	TRBV9	TRBJ1-6	CASSPRTGGNSPLHF	TGTGCCAGCAGCCCTCGGACAGGGGGAAATTCACCCCTCCACTTT
few	NA	TRBV9	TRBJ1-4	CASSGVGAQEKLFF	TGTGCCAGCAGCGGTGTGGGGGCCCAGGAAAAACTGTTTTTT
few	TRBD1	TRBV7-3	TRBJ1-1	CASSSDRDTEAFF	TGTGCCAGCAGCTCAGACAGGGACACTGAAGCTTTCTTT
NA	TRBD1	TRBV9	TRBJ2-7	CASSVGEGQSSYEQYF	TGTGCCAGCAGCGTGGGCGAGGGACAGTCGTCTTACGAGCAGTACTTC
few	TRBD1	TRBV9	TRBJ1-6	CASSVGGRDRGSPLHF	TGTGCCAGCAGCGTAGGTGGACGGGACAGGGGCTCACCCCTCCACTTT
NA	NA	TRBV19	TRBJ2-1	CASTQGNEQFF	TGTGCCAGTACCCAGGGGAATGAGCAGTTCTTC
NA	NA	TRBV28	TRBJ1-1	CASSPGTPGGEAFF	TGTGCCAGCAGTCCGGGGACACCCGGCGGTGAAGCTTTCTTT
NA	NA	TRBV28	TRBJ1-5	CASTPGAVENQPQHF	TGTGCCAGCACCCCTGGGGCGGTGGAGAATCAGCCCCAGCATTTT
few	NA	TRBV19	TRBJ2-4	CASRAQGAEGGIQYF	TGTGCCAGTAGGGCACAGGGTGCCGAGGGTGGCATTCAGTACTTC
NA	TRBD1	TRBV7-2	TRBJ1-6	CASSLGQGRGPLHF	TGTGCCAGCAGCTTAGGACAGGGCCGCGGACCCCTCCACTTT
NA	TRBD1	TRBV7-9	TRBJ1-5	CASSLLDRDQPQHF	TGTGCCAGCAGCCTCTTGGACAGGGATCAGCCCCAGCATTTT
few	TRBD1	TRBV5-1	TRBJ2-5	CASSPGQQETQYF	TGCGCCAGCAGCCCGGGACAGCAAGAGACCCAGTACTTC